This T cell receptor beta chain stems from a study of blood T cell repertoires in COVID-19. Background on the study: The analysed material was cDNA or gDNA that came from T cells, B-cell-depleted T cells, or PBMCs.

Participants spanned ages about 18 to 95 years and resided in about two dozen US areas. This CDR3 is 15 amino acids long. Deletions cut 7 bases from V and 2 bases from J, with 16 bases between. From germline, CDR1 is LGHNT and CDR2 FRNRAP. Generated by immunoSEQ multiplex PCR, the TCRdb table keeps only in-frame clones and is missing some. In the table there are around 190,000 clones, roughly 86% of which are singletons. The source is a middle-aged man with acute COVID-19. The specimen was PBMCs or T cells enriched from blood (not recorded which). This chain joins TRBV12-5 and TRBJ2-3, with D tentatively TRBD2 (5 bases). The CDR3 coding sequence is TGTGCTAGTGCTCCCCGGGATCTCCCCACAGATACGCAGTATTTT. Encoded protein: CASAPRDLPTDTQYF.